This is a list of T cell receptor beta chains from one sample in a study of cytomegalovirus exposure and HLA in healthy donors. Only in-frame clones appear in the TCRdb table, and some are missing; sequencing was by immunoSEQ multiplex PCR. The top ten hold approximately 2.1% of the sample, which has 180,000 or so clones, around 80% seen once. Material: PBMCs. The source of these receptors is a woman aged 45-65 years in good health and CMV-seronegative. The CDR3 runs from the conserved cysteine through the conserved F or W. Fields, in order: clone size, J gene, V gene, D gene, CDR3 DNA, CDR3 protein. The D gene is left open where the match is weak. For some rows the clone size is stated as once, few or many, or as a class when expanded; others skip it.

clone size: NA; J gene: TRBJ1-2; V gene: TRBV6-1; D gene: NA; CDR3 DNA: TGTGCCAGCAGTGAAACCCTAGGTGGGTACTATGGCTACACCTTC; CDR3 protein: CASSETLGGYYGYTF
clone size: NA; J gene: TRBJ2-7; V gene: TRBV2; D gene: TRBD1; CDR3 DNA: TGTGCCAGCAGTAAGGACGGACAGGGGGCCTATCCATCCTACGAGCAGTACTTC; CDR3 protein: CASSKDGQGAYPSYEQYF
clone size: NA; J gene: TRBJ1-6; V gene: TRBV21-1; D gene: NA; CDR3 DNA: TGTGCCAGCAGCAAAAAATGGGGTCAGGGGGTATCGCGTGGTTCACCCCTCCACTTT; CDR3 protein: CASSKKWGQGVSRGSPLHF
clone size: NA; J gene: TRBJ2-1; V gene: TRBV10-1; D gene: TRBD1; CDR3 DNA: TGCGCCAGCAGTGACCCTGGACAGGGTTCCTCGGGTGGCTCCTACAATGAGCAGTTCTTC; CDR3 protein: CASSDPGQGSSGGSYNEQFF
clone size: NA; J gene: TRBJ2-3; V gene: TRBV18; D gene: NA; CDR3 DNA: TGTGCCAGCTCACCCCGACACAACCGAGGGACAGATACGCAGTATTTT; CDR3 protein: CASSPRHNRGTDTQYF
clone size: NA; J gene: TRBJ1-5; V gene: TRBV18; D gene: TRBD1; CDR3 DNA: TGTGCCAGCTCACCTGCGACAGGGGCCAATAATCAGCCCCAGCATTTT; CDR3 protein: CASSPATGANNQPQHF
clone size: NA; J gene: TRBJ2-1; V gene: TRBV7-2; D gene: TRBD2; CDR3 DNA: TGTGCCAGCAGCCGTGTTTTTCCGGGACTAGCTTACAATGAGCAGTTCTTC; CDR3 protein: CASSRVFPGLAYNEQFF
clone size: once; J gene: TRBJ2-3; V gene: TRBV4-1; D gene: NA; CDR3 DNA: TGCGCCAGCAGCCAAGAGGGGGTTAGCGGACGCACAGATACGCAGTATTTT; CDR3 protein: CASSQEGVSGRTDTQYF
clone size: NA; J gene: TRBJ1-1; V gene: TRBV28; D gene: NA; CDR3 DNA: TGTGCCAGCAGTTTACGGGCGGGGTTGAACACTGAAGCTTTCTTT; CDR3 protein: CASSLRAGLNTEAFF
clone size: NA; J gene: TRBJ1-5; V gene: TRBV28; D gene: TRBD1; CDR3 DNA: TGTGCCAGCAGTTTAGGGACAGGGTTTCAGCCCCAGCATTTT; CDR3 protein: CASSLGTGFQPQHF
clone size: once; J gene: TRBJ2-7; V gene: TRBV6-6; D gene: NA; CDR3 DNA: TGTGCCAGCAGATTCGCAGGGAACAACGAGCAGTACTTC; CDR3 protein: CASRFAGNNEQYF
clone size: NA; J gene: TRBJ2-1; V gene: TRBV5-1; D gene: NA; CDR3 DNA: TGCGCCAGCAGCTTGTTCGCGGGCGGACTAAACAATGAGCAGTTCTTC; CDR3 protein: CASSLFAGGLNNEQFF
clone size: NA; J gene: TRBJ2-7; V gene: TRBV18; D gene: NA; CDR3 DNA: TGTGCCAGCTCACCAGTGGTGTCCTACGAGCAGTACTTC; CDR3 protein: CASSPVVSYEQYF
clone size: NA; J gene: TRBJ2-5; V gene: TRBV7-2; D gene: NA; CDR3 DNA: TGTGCCAGCAGCTTAGAACTCCAAGAGACCCAGTACTTC; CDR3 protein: CASSLELQETQYF
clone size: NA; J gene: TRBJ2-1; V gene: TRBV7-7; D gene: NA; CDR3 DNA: TGTGCTAGCAGCCAAGACTGGGTTAGCGGTGAGCAGTTCTTC; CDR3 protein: CASSQDWVSGEQFF
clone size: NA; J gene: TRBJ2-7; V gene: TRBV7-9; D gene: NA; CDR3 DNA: TGTTCCAGCAGCTTAGAGGGGCTGAGCTCCTACGAGCAGTACTTC; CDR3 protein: CSSSLEGLSSYEQYF
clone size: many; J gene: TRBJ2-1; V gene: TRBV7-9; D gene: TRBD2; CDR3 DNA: TGTGCCAGCAGCCCGTCTCGACTAGCGGGAGACCACAATGAGCAGTTCTTC; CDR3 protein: CASSPSRLAGDHNEQFF
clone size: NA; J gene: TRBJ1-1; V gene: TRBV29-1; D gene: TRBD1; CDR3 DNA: TGCAGCGTCAAACAGGGGGCGTACACTGAAGCTTTCTTT; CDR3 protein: CSVKQGAYTEAFF
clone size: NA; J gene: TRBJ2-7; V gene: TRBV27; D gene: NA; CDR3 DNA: TGTGCCAGCAGCCGACTAGGTTCCTCCCACGAGCAGTACTTC; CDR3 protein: CASSRLGSSHEQYF
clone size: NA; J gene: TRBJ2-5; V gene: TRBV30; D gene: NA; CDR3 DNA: TGTGCCTGGAGCCGGGACACTGGGGAGACCCAGTACTTC; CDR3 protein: CAWSRDTGETQYF
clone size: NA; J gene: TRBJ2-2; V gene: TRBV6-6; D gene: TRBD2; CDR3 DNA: TGTGCCAGCAGTCCAACTAGCGGGACGGGCACCGGGGAGCTGTTTTTT; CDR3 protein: CASSPTSGTGTGELFF
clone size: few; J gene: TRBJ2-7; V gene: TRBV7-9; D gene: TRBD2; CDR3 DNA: TGTGCCAGCAGCTCCCGGGGTAGCGGGCTTCGGGCCGAGCAGTACTTC; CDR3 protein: CASSSRGSGLRAEQYF
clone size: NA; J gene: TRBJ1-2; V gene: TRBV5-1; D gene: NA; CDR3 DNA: TGCGCCAGCAGCTTGGACTCCGCTGCATATGGCTACACCTTC; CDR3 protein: CASSLDSAAYGYTF